The rows below give T cell receptor beta chains drawn from one sample of a study of blood T cell repertoires in COVID-19. The method was immunoSEQ multiplex PCR; TCRdb's version includes in-frame clones alone and lacks a portion of them. The table records about 170,000 clones, 84% of them present only once. The specimen sequenced was peripheral blood. All receptors derive from a man aged 40-55 years who had recovered from COVID-19. The CDR3 runs from the conserved cysteine through the conserved F or W. D genes are given only for firm matches. Size is omitted from some rows. Given values are once, few, many or a class for expanded clones.

once,TRBV9,TRBD2,TRBJ2-5,TGTGCCAGCAGCGTAATGGCGACTAGCGGCTCGGGGACCCAGTACTTC,CASSVMATSGSGTQYF
.,TRBV6-6,.,TRBJ1-1,TGTGCCAGCATCCTCGGGGCGGGGACTGAAGCTTTCTTT,CASILGAGTEAFF
few,TRBV19,TRBD1,TRBJ1-5,TGTGCCAGTAGGCCAGGGGGCCGCAATCAGCCCCAGCATTTT,CASRPGGRNQPQHF
many,TRBV10-3,TRBD2,TRBJ2-7,TGTGCCAACCGGGAGGTGAGGGACGGCGAGCAGTACTTC,CANREVRDGEQYF
.,TRBV5-5,TRBD1,TRBJ1-3,TGTGCCAGCCAACCTCAAGCCAGGGGGCCGAGCTCTGGAAACACCATATATTTT,CASQPQARGPSSGNTIYF
.,TRBV4-2,TRBD1,TRBJ2-7,TGTGCCAGCAGCCAGACACAGGGGTCCTCTACCTACGAGCAGTACTTC,CASSQTQGSSTYEQYF
once,TRBV3-1/TRBV3-2,.,TRBJ2-3,TGTGCCAGCGGGAGAGATACGCAGTATTTT,CASGRDTQYF
.,TRBV7-2,.,TRBJ2-2,TGTGCCAGCAGCCCCGGACTCATCAAGGAGCTGTTTTTT,CASSPGLIKELFF
.,TRBV3-1/TRBV3-2,.,TRBJ1-1,TGTGCCAGCAGCCAGGGGGCGAACACTGAAGCTTTCTTT,CASSQGANTEAFF
.,TRBV27,TRBD1,TRBJ1-6,TGTGCCAGCAGTTCCCCTGGGACAGGGGGCTACTCACCCCTCCACTTT,CASSSPGTGGYSPLHF
.,TRBV29-1,.,TRBJ1-2,TGCAGCGTTGAAGGTCGGGGGGAGAGGGGCTACACCTTC,CSVEGRGERGYTF
few,TRBV4-1,.,TRBJ1-1,TGCGCCAGCAGCCAAGATCCAGGACAGAGGAACACTGAAGCTTTCTTT,CASSQDPGQRNTEAFF
.,TRBV6-5,TRBD1,TRBJ1-1,TGTGCCAGCAAGTTAGCCGGGACAGGGGGACCTGAAGCTTTCTTT,CASKLAGTGGPEAFF
few,TRBV24-1,.,TRBJ1-3,TGTGCCACCAGTGGCGGAGGGTCAGGAAACACCATATATTTT,CATSGGGSGNTIYF
few,TRBV11-3,.,TRBJ2-2,TGTGCCAGCGCCGAAACCCCCGCACTGAACGGGGAGCTGTTTTTT,CASAETPALNGELFF
few,TRBV4-1,TRBD2,TRBJ2-5,TGCGCCAGCAGGCCTCTCTTGCGGGGGGGCCAAGAGACCCAGTACTTC,CASRPLLRGGQETQYF
.,TRBV11-2,.,TRBJ2-7,TGTGCCAGCAGCTTAGATCGAGGGTCCGAGCAGTACTTC,CASSLDRGSEQYF
.,TRBV18,.,TRBJ2-2,TGTGCCAGCTCACCCCCACGGGGGGCCTCCACCGGGGAGCTGTTTTTT,CASSPPRGASTGELFF
.,TRBV27,.,TRBJ2-1,TGTGCCAGCCGGGACTCCCCAGGGAGTGAGCAGTTCTTC,CASRDSPGSEQFF
few,TRBV6-2/TRBV6-3,.,TRBJ2-7,TGTGCCAGCAGTTACTCCCGGGACTACGAGCAGTACTTC,CASSYSRDYEQYF
.,TRBV7-9,TRBD2,TRBJ2-3,TGTGCCAGCATGCGGGAGGAAACAGATACGCAGTATTTT,CASMREETDTQYF
.,TRBV18,.,TRBJ2-7,TGTGCCAGCTCACAGGGGCCTGGTTACGAGCAGTACTTC,CASSQGPGYEQYF
.,TRBV5-6,TRBD1,TRBJ2-7,TGTGCCAGCAGCTTTCCGGGACAGGGGATCTACGAGCAGTACTTC,CASSFPGQGIYEQYF
.,TRBV7-9,TRBD2,TRBJ2-7,TGTGCCAGCAGCCCCGGGACTAGTAGGGCCGAGCAGTACTTC,CASSPGTSRAEQYF
.,TRBV7-2,.,TRBJ2-5,TGTGCCAGCAGCTTAACGGCGGGTGAGACCCAGTACTTC,CASSLTAGETQYF
once,TRBV9,TRBD1,TRBJ2-7,TGTGCCAGCAGCCCCCGGGACAGTCAAGCGATCTACGAGCAGTACTTC,CASSPRDSQAIYEQYF
.,TRBV15,TRBD1,TRBJ1-6,TGTGCCACCAGCTTGGGACAGACCTATAATTCACCCCTCCACTTT,CATSLGQTYNSPLHF
.,TRBV19,TRBD1,TRBJ1-1,TGTGCCAGTAGCGCTGGACAGGGTATCACTGAAGCTTTCTTT,CASSAGQGITEAFF
.,TRBV2,.,TRBJ2-6,TGTGCCAGTGGACAGCCGAGCTCTGGGGCCAACGTCCTGACTTTC,CASGQPSSGANVLTF
.,TRBV24-1,TRBD1,TRBJ1-5,TGTGCCACCAGTGATCCCACAGGGGCAGGCAATCAGCCCCAGCATTTT,CATSDPTGAGNQPQHF
few,TRBV11-3,.,TRBJ1-2,TGTGCCAGCAGCTCCTATTTGAGCCCTCGGGGCTACACCTTC,CASSSYLSPRGYTF
.,TRBV24-1,TRBD1,TRBJ2-7,TGTGCCACCAGTGACGCTACCAGGGGGCGGGAGCAGTACTTC,CATSDATRGREQYF
.,TRBV29-1,.,TRBJ1-1,TGCAGCGGGAGGTCTTACACTGAAGCTTTCTTT,CSGRSYTEAFF
.,TRBV7-6,.,TRBJ1-2,TGTGCCAGCAGCTTAGAGGGGGGCTACACCTTC,CASSLEGGYTF
.,TRBV15,.,TRBJ2-2,TGTGCCACCGGCGGAAACACCGGGGAGCTGTTTTTT,CATGGNTGELFF
few,TRBV11-2,.,TRBJ1-6,TGTGCCAGCAGCCTCGGGTGGGAGGGTGACTCACCCCTCCACTTT,CASSLGWEGDSPLHF
.,TRBV24-1,.,TRBJ2-7,TGTGCCACCAGTGATCCTACCGAGTCCTACGAGCAGTACTTC,CATSDPTESYEQYF
.,TRBV7-2,TRBD2,TRBJ2-2,TGTGCCAGCAGCTTATGGAGTAGCGGGGGGCCAAACACCGGGGAGCTGTTTTTT,CASSLWSSGGPNTGELFF
.,TRBV3-1/TRBV3-2,.,TRBJ2-5,TGTGCCAGCAGCCAGGAGGGAAAGACCCAGTACTTC,CASSQEGKTQYF
.,TRBV27,.,TRBJ2-7,TGTGCCAGTGGAGGGGCCGTTTACGAGCAGTACTTC,CASGGAVYEQYF
once,TRBV9,TRBD1,TRBJ1-6,TGTGCCAGCAGCTCAGGGGGATATAATTCACCCCTCCACTTT,CASSSGGYNSPLHF
.,TRBV5-1,.,TRBJ2-7,TGCGCCAGCAGCTTGGCCAGCTCCTACGAGCAGTACTTC,CASSLASSYEQYF
.,TRBV4-2,TRBD2,TRBJ2-1,TGTGCCAGCAGCCAATCCGCCGGACTAGCGAAAAATGAGCAGTTCTTC,CASSQSAGLAKNEQFF
.,TRBV6-2/TRBV6-3,.,TRBJ2-1,TGTGCCAGCAGTATCGCGACTACCTACAATGAGCAGTTCTTC,CASSIATTYNEQFF
.,TRBV2,TRBD1,TRBJ2-7,TGTGCCAGCAGTGAATTAACAGGGGGCTACGAGCAGTACTTC,CASSELTGGYEQYF
.,TRBV2,TRBD1,TRBJ1-4,TGTGCCAGCAGATTGACAGGGGGAGGAGAAAAACTGTTTTTT,CASRLTGGGEKLFF
.,TRBV21-1,.,TRBJ1-1,TGTGCCAGGGCCTTGGAGGCCACTGAAGCTTTCTTT,CARALEATEAFF
.,TRBV20-1,.,TRBJ2-7,TGCAGTGCTTGGGAGAGCTACGAGCAGTACTTC,CSAWESYEQYF
.,TRBV4-3,TRBD2,TRBJ2-3,TGCGCCAGCAGCCAAGTAGGTCCTAGCGGGACCATACTCACAGATACGCAGTATTTT,CASSQVGPSGTILTDTQYF
.,TRBV11-3,.,TRBJ1-2,TGTGCCAGCAGCTTAGAAGGGGAATACACCTTC,CASSLEGEYTF
.,TRBV2,.,TRBJ1-6,TGTGCCAGCAGTAGACAGGAAAATTCACCCCTCCACTTT,CASSRQENSPLHF
many,TRBV6-5,.,TRBJ1-5,TGTGCCAGCACCCCTTTGGGCTATAGCAATCAGCCCCAGCATTTT,CASTPLGYSNQPQHF